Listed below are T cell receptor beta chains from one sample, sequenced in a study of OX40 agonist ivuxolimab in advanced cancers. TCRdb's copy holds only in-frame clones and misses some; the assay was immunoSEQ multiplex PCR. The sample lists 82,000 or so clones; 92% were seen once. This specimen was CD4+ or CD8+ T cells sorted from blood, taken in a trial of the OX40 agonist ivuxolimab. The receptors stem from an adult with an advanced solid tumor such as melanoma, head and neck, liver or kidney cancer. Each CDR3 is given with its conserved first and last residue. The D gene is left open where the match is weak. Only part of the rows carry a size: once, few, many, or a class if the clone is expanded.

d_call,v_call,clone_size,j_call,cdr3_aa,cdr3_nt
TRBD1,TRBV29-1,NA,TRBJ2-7,CSGGQSYEQYF,TGCAGCGGGGGACAGTCCTACGAGCAGTACTTC
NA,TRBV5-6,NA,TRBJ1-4,CASSLSASTNEKLFF,TGTGCCAGCAGCTTGAGCGCCTCAACTAATGAAAAACTGTTTTTT
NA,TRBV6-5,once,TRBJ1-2,CASSPQEGYGYTF,TGTGCCAGCAGTCCACAGGAGGGCTATGGCTACACCTTC
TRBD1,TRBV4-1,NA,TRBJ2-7,CASSQDSDRGAYEQYF,TGCGCCAGCAGCCAAGATTCGGACAGGGGGGCCTACGAGCAGTACTTC
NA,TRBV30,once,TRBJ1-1,CAWETGTLGAFF,TGTGCCTGGGAGACCGGGACTCTAGGGGCTTTCTTT
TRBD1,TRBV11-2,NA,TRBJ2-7,CASSSRQGTYEQYF,TGTGCCAGCAGCTCAAGACAGGGCACCTACGAGCAGTACTTC
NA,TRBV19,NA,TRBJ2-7,CASSIGGPAYEQYF,TGTGCCAGTAGTATCGGGGGTCCCGCCTACGAGCAGTACTTC
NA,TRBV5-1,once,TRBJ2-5,CASSLAVSQETQYF,TGCGCCAGCAGCTTGGCTGTCAGCCAAGAGACCCAGTACTTC
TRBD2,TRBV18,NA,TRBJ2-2,CASSRTSSGANTGELFF,TGTGCCAGCTCCCGTACGTCTAGCGGAGCTAACACCGGGGAGCTGTTTTTT
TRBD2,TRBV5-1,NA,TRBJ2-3,CASSFGLAADTQYF,TGCGCCAGCAGCTTCGGGCTAGCGGCAGATACGCAGTATTTT
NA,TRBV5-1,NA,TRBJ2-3,CASSRASSTDTQYF,TGCGCCAGCAGTCGGGCTTCTAGCACAGATACGCAGTATTTT
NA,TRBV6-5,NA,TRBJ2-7,CASIKSTAAPYEQYF,TGTGCCAGCATCAAGTCGACGGCGGCCCCCTACGAGCAGTACTTC
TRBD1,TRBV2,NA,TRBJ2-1,CASMIQGAGGDEQFF,TGTGCCAGCATGATACAGGGGGCTGGGGGCGATGAGCAGTTCTTC
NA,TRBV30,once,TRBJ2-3,CAWSSGFADTQYF,TGTGCCTGGAGTTCCGGGTTCGCAGATACGCAGTATTTT
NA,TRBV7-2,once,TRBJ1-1,CASTIGGALNTEAFF,TGTGCCAGCACAATCGGGGGGGCCCTGAACACTGAAGCTTTCTTT
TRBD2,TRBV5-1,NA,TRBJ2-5,CASSRTSGSGETQYF,TGCGCCAGCAGCAGGACTAGCGGGAGCGGAGAGACCCAGTACTTC
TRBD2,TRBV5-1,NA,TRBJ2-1,CASSLAFISGGEQFF,TGCGCCAGCAGCTTGGCCTTTATTAGCGGGGGTGAGCAGTTCTTC
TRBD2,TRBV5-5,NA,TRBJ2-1,CASSLLPIAGGPNEQFF,TGTGCCAGCAGCTTACTCCCCATAGCGGGAGGGCCGAATGAGCAGTTCTTC
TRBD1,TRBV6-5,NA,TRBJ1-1,CASRTGMNTEAFF,TGTGCCAGCCGGACAGGGATGAACACTGAAGCTTTCTTT
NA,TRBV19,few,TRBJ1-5,CASSIFHRDPNSNQPQHF,TGTGCCAGTAGTATTTTTCATAGGGACCCAAATAGCAATCAGCCCCAGCATTTT
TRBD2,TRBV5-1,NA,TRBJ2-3,CASSLALASGSRTDTQYF,TGCGCCAGCAGCTTGGCCCTGGCTAGCGGGAGTCGCACAGATACGCAGTATTTT
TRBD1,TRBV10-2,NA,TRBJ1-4,CASSTGTGATNEKLFF,TGCGCCAGCAGCACCGGGACAGGGGCAACTAATGAAAAACTGTTTTTT
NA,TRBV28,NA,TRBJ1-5,CASSFKVQTGNQPQHF,TGTGCCAGCAGTTTTAAGGTCCAGACAGGCAATCAGCCCCAGCATTTT
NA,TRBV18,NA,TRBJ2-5,CASSLAAGETQYF,TGTGCCAGCTCACTAGCGGCGGGGGAGACCCAGTACTTC
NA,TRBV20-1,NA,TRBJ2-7,CSVIMSYEQYF,TGCAGTGTTATCATGTCTTACGAGCAGTACTTC
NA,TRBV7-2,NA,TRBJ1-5,CASSLERGGGQPQHF,TGTGCCAGCAGCCTAGAACGGGGAGGAGGTCAGCCCCAGCATTTT
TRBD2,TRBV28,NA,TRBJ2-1,CASSFSSSGVEQFF,TGTGCCAGCAGTTTTTCCTCAAGCGGGGTTGAGCAGTTCTTC
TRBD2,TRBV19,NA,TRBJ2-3,CASSISGAGGTDTQYF,TGTGCCAGTAGTATATCCGGGGCGGGAGGCACAGATACGCAGTATTTT
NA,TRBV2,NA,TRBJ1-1,CASRRDGDEAFF,TGTGCCAGCAGAAGAGACGGAGATGAAGCTTTCTTT
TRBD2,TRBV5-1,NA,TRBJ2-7,CASSLLPGLAGVSSYEQYF,TGCGCCAGCAGCCTCCTTCCGGGACTAGCGGGAGTAAGTTCCTACGAGCAGTACTTC
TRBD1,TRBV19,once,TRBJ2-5,CASTDRAGKETQYF,TGTGCCAGCACTGACAGGGCCGGTAAGGAGACCCAGTACTTC
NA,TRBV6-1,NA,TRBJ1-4,CASKKTTATNEKLFF,TGTGCCAGCAAGAAAACGACGGCAACTAATGAAAAACTGTTTTTT
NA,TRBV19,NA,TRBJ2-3,CASNRGLLGGEDTQYF,TGTGCCAGTAACAGGGGATTACTGGGGGGAGAGGATACGCAGTATTTT
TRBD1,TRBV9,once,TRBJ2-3,CASSVGQGAINTQYF,TGTGCCAGCAGCGTAGGACAGGGGGCGATCAATACGCAGTATTTT
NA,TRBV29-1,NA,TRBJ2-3,CSVGYGSADTQYF,TGCAGCGTTGGTTACGGTTCGGCAGATACGCAGTATTTT
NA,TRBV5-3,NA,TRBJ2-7,CARSFDTRIDSSEQYF,TGTGCCAGAAGCTTCGATACAAGGATAGACAGTTCCGAGCAGTACTTC
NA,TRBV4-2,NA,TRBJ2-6,CASSQAGTGANVLTF,TGTGCCAGCAGCCAAGCGGGGACTGGGGCCAACGTCCTGACTTTC
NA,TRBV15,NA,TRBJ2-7,CATSPDKRSEQYF,TGTGCCACCAGCCCTGACAAAAGAAGTGAGCAGTACTTC
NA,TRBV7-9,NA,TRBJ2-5,CASSPRGVISETQYF,TGTGCCAGCAGCCCCAGAGGGGTAATAAGCGAGACCCAGTACTTC
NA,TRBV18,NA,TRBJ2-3,CASSPLSGSGTDTQYF,TGTGCCAGCTCACCACTATCGGGTAGCGGTACAGATACGCAGTATTTT
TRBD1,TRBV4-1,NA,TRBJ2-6,CASSHRTGGAGANVLTF,TGCGCCAGCAGCCATAGGACAGGGGGGGCTGGGGCCAACGTCCTGACTTTC
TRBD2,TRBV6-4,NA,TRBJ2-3,CASSDWLATSGGHSTDTQYF,TGTGCCAGCAGTGACTGGCTCGCGACTAGCGGGGGCCATAGCACAGATACGCAGTATTTT
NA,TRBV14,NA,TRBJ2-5,CASSPPGDRGRETQYF,TGTGCCAGCAGCCCCCCAGGGGATAGGGGCAGGGAGACCCAGTACTTC
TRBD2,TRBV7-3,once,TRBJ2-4,CASSFGDGPGGIQYF,TGTGCCAGCAGCTTCGGAGACGGTCCGGGGGGCATTCAGTACTTC
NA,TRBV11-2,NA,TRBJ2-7,CASSLLTYEQYF,TGTGCCAGCAGCCTCCTGACCTACGAGCAGTACTTC
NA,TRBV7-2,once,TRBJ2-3,CASRAGPTQYF,TGTGCCAGCAGGGCGGGTCCTACGCAGTATTTT
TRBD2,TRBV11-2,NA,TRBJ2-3,CASSPLAGGPEDTQYF,TGTGCCAGCAGCCCATTAGCGGGAGGGCCGGAAGATACGCAGTATTTT
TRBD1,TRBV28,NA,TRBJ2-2,CASSLSDRGGELFF,TGTGCCAGCAGTTTATCGGACAGGGGTGGGGAGCTGTTTTTT
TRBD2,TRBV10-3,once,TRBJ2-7,CAISGGGASEQYF,TGTGCCATCAGTGGCGGGGGAGCCTCCGAGCAGTACTTC
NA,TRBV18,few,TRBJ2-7,CASSPMGYEQYF,TGTGCCAGCTCACCAATGGGCTACGAGCAGTACTTC
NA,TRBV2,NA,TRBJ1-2,CASSEASQNYGYTF,TGTGCCAGCAGTGAAGCGAGTCAGAACTATGGCTACACCTTC
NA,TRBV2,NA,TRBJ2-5,CASSGVVSETQYF,TGTGCCAGCAGTGGGGTAGTTAGTGAGACCCAGTACTTC
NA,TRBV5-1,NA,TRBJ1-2,CASSPTGISLGYTF,TGCGCCAGCAGCCCAACCGGGATATCGTTGGGCTACACCTTC
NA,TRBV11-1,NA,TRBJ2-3,CASSLKGLGADTQYF,TGTGCCAGCAGCTTAAAGGGACTCGGTGCAGATACGCAGTATTTT
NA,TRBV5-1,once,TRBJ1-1,CASSLAVNTEAFF,TGCGCCAGCAGCTTGGCGGTGAACACTGAAGCTTTCTTT